The 2 T cell receptor beta chains below come from one sample, sequenced in a study of identical twins. TCRdb reanalysed the 5' RACE reads using MiXCR and keeps one entry per CDR3 protein. This sample has approximately 690,000 distinct CDR3 sequences; roughly 6% occur once, and the top ten carry roughly 2%. The specimen sequenced was naive T cells sorted from blood. Receptor source: a young man in good health.

This clonotype was found many times. The chain combines TRBV6-1 with TRBJ2-2; D remains ambiguous. The germline V gene encodes CDR1 MNHNS and CDR2 SASEGT. This CDR3 spans 13 amino acids. With 8 bases removed from V and 6 bases from J, the gap between germline ends came to 13 bases. CDR3 nucleotide sequence: TGTGCCAGCGTCGATGGGTCGGCCGGGGAGCTGTTTTTT. Protein: CASVDGSAGELFF.

This chain joins TRBV5-1 and TRBJ2-2; weak D call: TRBD1 (5 bases). Germline CDR1 and CDR2: SGHRS and YFSETQ. The CDR3 length is 18 residues. V gave up 0 bases and J gave up 1 base, with 16 bases separating them. The CDR3 reads CASSLAEQEVWNTGELFF. The CDR3 DNA follows: TGCGCCAGCAGCTTGGCCGAACAGGAAGTGTGGAACACCGGGGAGCTGTTTTTT.